These 5 T cell receptor beta chains were all obtained from the same sample, sequenced in a study of post-analysis software for immune sequencing data. The study's findings and limits: Relative to controls, patients had a handful of TRBV segments at higher frequency, with TRBV5-6, TRBV5-1 and TRBV20-1 among these.

Researchers reported that TCR beta cDNA libraries carried unique molecular identifiers. TCRdb processed the PCR reads anew with MiXCR; each CDR3 protein has one entry. Of hundreds of thousands of distinct CDR3 sequences in the sample, 25% to 30% were seen once. For these receptors, no antigen is known. The sample was blood. These receptors were collected from a girl under 18 with multiple sclerosis.

This clonotype was recorded once. The gene calls are TRBV28 and TRBJ2-5; unclear D gene. Trimming took 6 bases from V and 13 from J, leaving 21 bases between them. Germline CDR1 MDHEN, CDR2 SYDVKM. The CDR3 spans 13 residues. CDR3 sequence: CASSLGLLYERYF. CDR3 DNA: TGTGCCAGCAGCCTCGGGTTGCTCTACGAGCGGTACTTC.

CDR3 residues: CASSQDLYRGATTYEQYF. As DNA, the CDR3 is TGTGCCAGCAGCCAAGATTTGTACCGGGGTGCTACCACCTACGAGCAGTACTTC. V is TRBV3-1 and J is TRBJ2-7; D might be TRBD2 (5 bases). This CDR3 is built from 18 residues. The V and J ends lost 0 bases and 2 bases respectively, with 20 bases between them. Germline CDR1 is LGHDT and CDR2 is YNNKEL (reference sequence).

This chain links TRBV20-1 with TRBJ2-7; possible D gene TRBD2, 5 bases. The end of the DNA fits TRBJ2-5 better, so the J call may be wrong. The CDR3 contains 13 residues. CDR1 is DFQATT and CDR2 is SNEGSKA in the germline V gene (reference sequence). CDR3 protein: CSARDEGRKTQYF. The CDR3 nucleotides read TGCAGTGCTAGAGATGAGGGCCGAAAGACCCAGTACTTC.

The chain uses TRBV20-1 and TRBJ1-1, with D perhaps matching TRBD1 (5 bases). The CDR3 is 11 residues long. With 5 bases removed from V and 5 bases from J, the gap between germline ends came to 9 bases. CDR1 DFQATT and CDR2 SNEGSKA come from the germline V gene (reference sequence). The CDR3, as DNA: TGCAGTGCTGCTCAGGGTACTGAAGCTTTCTTT. Translating it yields CSAAQGTEAFF.

V is TRBV7-2 and J is TRBJ2-3; D might be TRBD1 (6 bases). The germline CDR1 and CDR2 sequences are SGHTA and FQGNSA. V lost 6 bases to trimming and J lost 0 bases, with 16 bases between them. This CDR3 has 16 amino acids. CDR3 protein: CASSRNSGDSTDTQYF. For the CDR3, the DNA is TGTGCCAGCAGTCGAAACTCAGGGGACAGCACAGATACGCAGTATTTT.